The source of this TCR beta chain is a study of Ad26.COV2.S vaccination and SARS-CoV-2 variants. Whole-study findings and limits: Analyses of TCR breadth and depth may have underestimated total T cell responses. People who got the vaccine had more spike-specific TCR breadth than people who got placebo.

TCRdb keeps only in-frame clones here, not all; method: immunoSEQ multiplex PCR. This sample has approximately 150,000 clones, with 86% found just once. The V segment lost 4 bases and the J segment 7 bases; nucleotides outside the gene matches: 11. Per the germline V gene, CDR1 is SGHRS and CDR2 is YFSETQ. The CDR3 has 14 amino acids. Note on this clone: As yet, its antigen is unknown.

The genes are TRBV5-1 and TRBJ2-7, with 7 bases identical to TRBD1. The input for sequencing was peripheral blood, taken after recovery from COVID-19. This receptor was obtained from a human donor who had recovered from COVID-19. In DNA form, the CDR3 reads TGCGCCAGCAGCCCAGGGGGTGGGGTAAGGGAGCAGTACTTC. Translated: CASSPGGGVREQYF.